This T cell receptor beta chain emerged from a study of blood T cell repertoires in COVID-19. In the study overall: PBMCs, B-cell-depleted T cells, or T cells were the source of the cDNA or gDNA that made up the material.

This clone appeared many times. Source study methods: Estimation of nucleated cell counts relied on the amplification of reference gene primers. This table comes from immunoSEQ multiplex PCR, and its TCRdb copy is limited to in-frame clones, with some not included. V and J calls and clone size come straight from that table; D and trimming were deduced from the DNA. The table records about 190,000 clones, roughly 80% of them present only once. The CDR3 is made up of 17 amino acids. Germline V gene data show CDR1 as MDHEN and CDR2 as SYDVKM. Unmatched junction bases numbered 10, after V lost 3 bases and J lost 0 bases.

The chain joins TRBV28 to TRBJ2-7, with 8 positions matching TRBD1. The material sequenced was PBMCs or T cells enriched from blood (not recorded which). The source of this sequence is a woman aged 60-75 years with acute COVID-19. As DNA, the CDR3 is TGTGCCAGCAGTTTCCCCGGGACAGGCCGTTACTCCTACGAGCAGTACGTC. Translating gives CASSFPGTGRYSYEQYV.